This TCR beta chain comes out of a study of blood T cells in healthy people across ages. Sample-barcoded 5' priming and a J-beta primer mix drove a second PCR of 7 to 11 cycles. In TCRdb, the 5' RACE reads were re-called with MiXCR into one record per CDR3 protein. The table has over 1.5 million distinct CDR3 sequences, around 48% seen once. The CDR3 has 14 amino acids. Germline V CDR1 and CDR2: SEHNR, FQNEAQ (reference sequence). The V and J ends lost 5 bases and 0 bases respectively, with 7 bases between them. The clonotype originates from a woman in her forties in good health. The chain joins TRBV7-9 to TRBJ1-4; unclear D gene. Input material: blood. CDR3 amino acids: CASSGPPTNEKLFF. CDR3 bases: TGTGCCAGCAGCGGGCCTCCAACTAATGAAAAACTGTTTTTT.